The 9 T cell receptor beta chains presented below share a single source sample, sequenced in a study of Tregs in tolerant kidney transplant recipients (dated by TCRdb to between 2017 and 2020). The label giving this sample's time point can be read as: blood sample drawn before combined kidney and bone marrow transplant. Libraries were prepared through the immunoSEQ multiplex PCR assay. The source is immuneACCESS, and TCRdb retained only in-frame sequences with V and J called. Part of the clones is not carried over; for the studies checked, unresolved V genes explain less than half of this, and the remainder is unexplained. This sample's listing comprises 25,000 to 35,000 clones. The ten largest clones represent roughly 7.1% of the sample. Sequences were derived from CD8+ T cells from blood, sampled before the transplant. Source of these receptors: a human donor who received a combined kidney and bone marrow transplant.

On this clone itself: The read is 3 residues too short to cover the CDR3 end, so that end is filled in from the germline J gene. This chain uses TRBV19 with TRBJ2-7; a weak D match, TRBD2 (5 bases). With 5 bases removed from V and 3 bases from J, the gap between germline ends came to 14 bases. The germline gives CDR1 LNHDA, CDR2 SQIVND (reference sequence). This CDR3 contains 14 residues. The sequenced CDR3 bases are TGTGCCAGTAGTCCCCTCGGCGGGTTCTACGAG. Its translation: CASSPLGGFYE. The full-length CDR3 reads as CASSPLGGFYEQYF.

Turning to this clone: The read ends 3 residues early relative to the CDR3; the germline J gene fills the gap. The V and J genes are TRBV6-4 and TRBJ2-7; D is perhaps TRBD1 (6 bases). This CDR3 has 14 residues. Between the trimmed V and J ends, which lost 0 bases and 4 bases, there was a span of 10 bases. CDR1 and CDR2 from the germline V gene are MRHNA and SNTAGT. The covered CDR3 bases are TGTGCCAGCAGTGACTCGCCAGGGGCGTACGAG. It encodes CASSDSPGAYE. The whole CDR3 sequence is CASSDSPGAYEQYF.

Turning to this clone: The CDR3 goes on 3 residues after the read ends, and that part is filled in from the germline J gene. The rearrangement links TRBV18 to TRBJ2-7; 13 nucleotides agree with TRBD2. The CDR3 loop spans 17 amino acids. Germline loops: CDR1 KGHSH, CDR2 LQKENI. V shed 5 bases and J 5 bases; nucleotides not matched to a gene: 12. CDR3 sequence reads: CASSTYRTSGRPNEQYF. CDR3 DNA (partial): TGTGCCAGCTCAACTTACAGGACTAGCGGGAGACCGAACGAG.

Comments on this clone: The CDR3 end is not reached by the read, which stops 3 residues before it; the germline J gene fills it in. The chain carries TRBV20-1 and TRBJ2-3; tentative D call: TRBD2 (5 bases). Per germline, CDR1 DFQATT and CDR2 SNEGSKA (reference sequence). V lost 0 bases and J lost 5, with 15 bases in between. The CDR3 is 15 residues long. The CDR3 region is CSARDILDAQDTQYF. Incomplete CDR3 DNA: TGCAGTGCTAGAGATATACTAGATGCACAAGATACG.

With respect to this clone: The read finishes 3 residues shy of the CDR3 end, and the germline J gene is used to complete it. The chain uses TRBV10-3 and TRBJ2-7; TRBD2 is a possible D gene (6 bases). The CDR3 is made up of 19 amino acids. Deletions cut 4 bases from V and 0 bases from J, with 25 bases between. CDR1 and CDR2 from the germline V gene are ENHRY and SYGVKD. This chain's CDR3 is CAISGGRDSQGTFSYEQYF. CDR3 bases read: TGTGCCATCAGTGGGGGCCGGGACTCCCAAGGGACTTTCTCCTACGAG.

As concerns this clone: The observed sequence ends 3 residues before the CDR3 terminus, with the missing tail filled in from the germline J gene. The chain links TRBV30 to TRBJ1-4; 9 bases match TRBD1. This CDR3 comprises 14 residues. Germline V lookup: CDR1 GTSNPN, CDR2 SVGIG (reference sequence). V lost 3 bases to trimming and J lost 8 bases; unmatched junction nucleotides: 7. CDR3 DNA (partial): TGTGCCTGGAGCTCCGGGACAGGGAAAGAAAAA. This translates into CAWSSGTGKEK. The whole CDR3 sequence reads CAWSSGTGKEKLFF.

For this clone: The CDR3 end lies 3 residues beyond the end of the read and is filled in from the germline J gene. The chain employs TRBV6-2 or TRBV6-3 and TRBJ2-7; TRBD1 might be the D (6 bases). Trimming removed 3 bases from V and 0 bases from J, with 9 bases in between. Germline V gives CDR1 MNHEY, CDR2 SVGEGT. This CDR3 comprises 14 residues. The CDR3 protein is CASSYTGISYEQYF. The sequenced CDR3 bases are TGTGCCAGCAGTTATACAGGGATCTCCTACGAG.

Details on this clone: Read data end 3 residues before the CDR3 end; the end is taken from the germline J gene. The V call is TRBV29-1, the J call TRBJ2-7, with D possibly TRBD1 on 6 matching bases. The germline V gene encodes CDR1 SQVTM and CDR2 ANQGSEA. The CDR3 is made up of 13 amino acids. Trimming removed 6 bases at V and 2 bases at J, with 14 bases between. The sequenced part of the CDR3 DNA is TGCAGCGTCGTGGGGGCGGAAGCCTACGAG. It translates to CSVVGAEAYE. In full, the CDR3 is CSVVGAEAYEQYF.

As to this clone: The read ends 3 residues before the CDR3 terminus; that terminus is restored from the germline J gene. The V call is TRBV6-2 or TRBV6-3, the J call TRBJ1-6; no clear D gene. This CDR3 region has 11 residues. CDR1 is MNHEY, CDR2 SVGEGT, per germline. V lost 6 bases to trimming and J lost 10 bases, with 7 bases between them. The DNA read from the CDR3 is TGTGCCAGCAGCCACGGGTCACCC. Protein: CASSHGSP. The full CDR3 sequence reads CASSHGSPLHF.